Shown below are 10 T cell receptor beta chains from a single sample sequenced in a study of T cells after yellow fever vaccination. In TCRdb, the 5' RACE reads were re-called with MiXCR into one record per CDR3 protein. The sample lists approximately 120,000 distinct CDR3 sequences; about 7% were seen once. Specimen: CD4+ T cells sorted from PBMCs, collected more than 8 days after the first yellow fever vaccination. Every receptor here comes from a man aged 18 to 35 who received the YFV17D yellow fever vaccine.

This clonotype has ten or more counts. The chain joins TRBV20-1 to TRBJ2-5; TRBD2 aligns across 10 bases. The germline V gene encodes CDR1 DFQATT and CDR2 SNEGSKA (reference sequence). The CDR3 consists of 15 residues. With 3 bases clipped from V and 0 bases from J, the junction kept 4 bases outside the gene matches. CDR3 DNA sequence: TGCAGTGCTAGGTCCCTAGCGGGGGACCAAGAGACCCAGTACTTC. As protein: CSARSLAGDQETQYF.

In this sample, this clonotype turned up many times. The chain uses TRBV5-1 and TRBJ1-3; the D is unclear. CDR1 is SGHRS, CDR2 YFSETQ, per germline. The CDR3 is made up of 18 amino acids. The V end was cut by 0 bases, the J end by 2 bases, with 18 bases between. CDR3 sequence reads: CASSLEVSFTGPGNTIYF. CDR3 bases: TGCGCCAGCAGCTTGGAGGTCTCCTTTACGGGTCCTGGAAACACCATATATTTT.

This clonotype has a count of ten or more. V usage is TRBV6-2 or TRBV6-3 and J usage is TRBJ2-1, with D tentatively TRBD2 (5 bases). This CDR3 has 17 amino acids. Germline CDR1 reads MNHEY; CDR2 reads SVGEGT. The V end lost 6 bases, the J end lost 6 bases, and 24 bases lay between the germline ends. The DNA for the CDR3 is TGTGCCAGCAGCCGCGTGGGAGCGGCCGGGTTGCCCAATGAGCAGTTCTTC. Protein sequence: CASSRVGAAGLPNEQFF.

The sample holds many counts of this clonotype. The V and J genes are TRBV6-5 and TRBJ2-5, with TRBD1 as a possible D gene (6 bases). V shed 3 bases and J shed 6 bases, with 11 bases lying between them. The CDR3 is 13 amino acids. Germline CDR1 is MNHEY and CDR2 is SVGAGI. The CDR3, as DNA: TGTGCCAGCAGTTATTCTACAGGGAAGACCCAGTACTTC. Residues: CASSYSTGKTQYF.

The chain employs TRBV11-2 and TRBJ2-4, with D perhaps matching TRBD1 (5 bases). Germline CDR1 and CDR2: SGHAT and FQNNGV. The CDR3 sequence is 14 residues long. V was clipped by 0 bases and J by 12 bases, with 15 bases between them. For the CDR3, the DNA is TGTGCCAGCAGCTTAGAGTTGGGTCAGGGAAGTCAGTACTTC. Translation: CASSLELGQGSQYF.

This clonotype was counted at least ten times. The chain recombines TRBV20-1 with TRBJ2-5; tentatively, D is TRBD2 (6 bases). The CDR3 is 13 residues long. The germline V gene has CDR1 DFQATT and CDR2 SNEGSKA (reference sequence). V was pared by 5 bases and J by 4 bases, with 14 bases between. CDR3 loop: CSALRGSPETQYF. In nucleotides, the CDR3 is TGCAGTGCTCTCCGGGGGTCCCCAGAGACCCAGTACTTC.

The chain carries TRBV19 and TRBJ2-2; D is possibly TRBD1 or TRBD2 (6 bases each). V was cut by 6 bases and J by 1 base, with 15 bases left in between. CDR3 size: 16 residues. Germline V gene lookup returns CDR1 LNHDA and CDR2 SQIVND (reference sequence). In nucleotides, the CDR3 is TGTGCCAGTAGGATATCCGGGGGCAGGAACACCGGGGAGCTGTTTTTT. It translates to CASRISGGRNTGELFF.

This clonotype was found many times. The genes are TRBV19 and TRBJ2-1, with a tentative D call TRBD1 (6 bases). CDR3 length equals 16 residues. V shed 3 bases and J shed 7 bases, with 19 bases lying between them. The germline CDR1 and CDR2 sequences are LNHDA and SQIVND (reference sequence). CDR3 sequence reads: CASSMFPLQGYNEQFF. The DNA for the CDR3 is TGTGCCAGTAGTATGTTCCCTCTCCAGGGGTATAATGAGCAGTTCTTC. Complete variable domain (other parts from reference TRBV19 and TRBJ2-1): DGGITQSPKYLFRKEGQNVTLSCEQNLNHDAMYWYRQDPGQGLRLIYYSQIVNDFQKGDIAEGYSVSREKKESFPLTVTSAQKNPTAFYLCASSMFPLQGYNEQFFGPGTRLTVL.

The sample holds a few counts of this clonotype. The genes are TRBV27 and TRBJ1-2, with D maybe TRBD1 (5 bases). With 5 bases removed from V and 2 bases from J, the gap between germline ends came to 12 bases. This CDR3 contains 14 residues. Germline V gives CDR1 MNHEY, CDR2 SMNVEV (reference sequence). The CDR3 loop reads CASSRGRSNYGYTF. The CDR3 DNA follows: TGTGCCAGCAGTCGGGGACGGTCGAACTATGGCTACACCTTC.

V gene TRBV5-6 combines with J gene TRBJ1-2; the match to TRBD1 covers 9 bases. Unmatched junction bases numbered 7, after V lost 7 bases and J lost 6 bases. The CDR3 spans 13 residues. Germline CDR1 and CDR2: SGHDT and YYEEEE. The chain's CDR3 is CASDLQGADGYTF. The CDR3 DNA reads TGTGCCAGCGATCTACAGGGGGCAGATGGCTACACCTTC.